Ten or more counts support the clone carrying this T cell receptor (beta chain). MiXCR, run by TCRdb on the 5' RACE reads, gives a single entry per CDR3 protein. This table holds around 1.7 million distinct CDR3 sequences, 32% found once. Germline values: CDR1 KGHDR, CDR2 SFDVKD. The length of the CDR3 is 16 residues. Trimming removed 2 bases from V and 3 bases from J; junction bases left unmatched: 4. This entry is derived from a study of identical twins. The TCR sequence derives from a newborn girl in good health. The chain recombines TRBV24-1 with TRBJ2-1, with TRBD1 identical over 9 bases. The source material was cord blood. This CDR3 is CATSDSGTGYYNEQFF. In DNA, the CDR3 is TGTGCCACCAGTGATTCCGGGACAGGGTACTACAATGAGCAGTTCTTC.